This T cell receptor beta chain was sequenced in a study of blood T cell repertoires in COVID-19. As for the study in general: From the United States, Italy and Spain came samples of acute and convalescent COVID-19.

Germline CDR1 reads SGHVS; CDR2 reads FQNEAQ. CDR3 size: 16 residues. With V trimmed by 8 bases and J by 7 bases, 16 bases remained unmatched. The repertoire was sequenced with immunoSEQ multiplex PCR; TCRdb's copy has only in-frame clones and lacks some. Here the sample spans under 30,000 clones, 75% to 90% being singletons. Sequenced sample: peripheral blood. This sequence originates from a human donor with acute or convalescent COVID-19. The donor label of this sample is uncertain. J is TRBJ1-4 and V is TRBV7-8; 7 bases match TRBD1. DNA for the CDR3: TGTGCCAGCCGACGGGACAGAGTCTTCGGCGGTGAAAAACTGTTTTTT. Amino acid sequence: CASRRDRVFGGEKLFF.